Presented here are 14 T cell receptor beta chains from one specimen sequenced in a study of graft-versus-host responses after intestinal transplantation. Stimulators, about 200,000 irradiated and violet-dye-labeled cells, were plated with about 200,000 CFSE-labeled responder cells. Using immunoSEQ multiplex PCR, the repertoire was profiled, and TCRdb retains in-frame clones only, with some absent. Among 5,500 to 6,000 clones listed, around 33% were seen once. The sequencing used alloreactive CD8+ T cells from a mixed lymphocyte reaction culture, collected before intestinal transplant. Indicated subset: CFSE-low proliferating T cells sorted from roughly 6-day pre-transplant mixed lymphocyte reaction (GvH or HvG direction). All receptors come from a human patient who received an intestinal transplant.

This clone was observed a handful of times. This CDR3 reads CASSPGPGNHNEQFF. The CDR3 nucleotides are TGTGCCAGCAGCCCCGGACCGGGGAATCACAATGAGCAGTTCTTC. This chain uses TRBV7-8 with TRBJ2-1; tentative D call: TRBD2 (5 bases). CDR1 SGHVS and CDR2 FQNEAQ come from the germline V gene. The CDR3 has 15 residues. With 5 bases removed from V and 5 bases from J, the gap between germline ends came to 16 bases.

On this clone itself: The sample carries other DNA sequences with the same CDR3. The chain joins TRBV5-1 to TRBJ2-7; D may be TRBD1 (5 bases). V was cut by 1 base and J by 4 bases, with 12 bases left in between. Germline CDR1 is SGHRS and CDR2 is YFSETQ. This CDR3 region has 14 residues. CDR3 region: CASSLTLDSYEQYF. DNA for the CDR3: TGCGCCAGCAGCTTGACCCTCGACAGTTACGAGCAGTACTTC.

This clone is labeled as medium-sized. This chain joins TRBV27 and TRBJ2-1; D might be TRBD1 (5 bases). CDR1 and CDR2 (germline): MNHEY, SMNVEV (reference sequence). The CDR3 extends over 12 amino acids. V was clipped by 4 bases and J by 10 bases, with 11 bases between them. CDR3 sequence: CASSSGASEQFF. CDR3 nucleotides: TGTGCCAGCAGTTCTGGGGCGTCGGAGCAGTTCTTC.

The CDR3: CASSLTSGDYEQYF. The CDR3 DNA reads TGTGCCAGCTCTTTGACTAGCGGCGATTACGAGCAGTACTTC. The chain joins TRBV25-1 to TRBJ2-7, with 9 positions matching TRBD2. The germline gives CDR1 MGHDK, CDR2 SYGVNS. V lost 8 bases to trimming and J lost 4 bases; unmatched junction nucleotides: 9. The CDR3 consists of 14 residues.

V and J are TRBV4-1 and TRBJ2-1, with TRBD1 matching over 8 bases. Trimming at V came to 3 bases and at J to 5 bases, leaving 6 bases not matched to a gene. Germline CDR1 is MGHRA and CDR2 is YSYEKL. The CDR3 loop spans 15 amino acids. CDR3 bases: TGCGCCAGCAGCCACCGGGACAGGAGGGACAATGAGCAGTTCTTC. Protein: CASSHRDRRDNEQFF.

Only a few counts were recorded for this clone. The chain couples TRBV5-5 to TRBJ2-1; tentative D call: TRBD2 (6 bases). The V and J ends lost 1 base and 4 bases respectively, with 9 bases between them. This CDR3 is built from 14 residues. Germline V CDR1 and CDR2: SGHKS, YYEKEE (reference sequence). In nucleotides, the CDR3 is TGTGCCAGCAGCTTGTGGGGGGAGTACAATGAGCAGTTCTTC. Its translation: CASSLWGEYNEQFF.

This clone has a handful of counts. The chain couples TRBV7-9 to TRBJ2-1; 13 bases are shared with TRBD2. CDR1 and CDR2 from the germline V gene are SEHNR and FQNEAQ (reference sequence). The ends lost 5 bases at V and 9 bases at J; junction bases unmatched: 10. The CDR3 contains 16 residues. CDR3 in DNA: TGTGCCAGCAGCGAGACTAGCGGGGGGCTCCGCGGTGAGCAGTTCTTC. It encodes CASSETSGGLRGEQFF.

CDR3 protein: CASSLVRGGGVETQYF. The CDR3 DNA reads as TGTGCCAGCAGCTTAGTCCGAGGCGGGGGGGTTGAGACCCAGTACTTC. J is TRBJ2-5 and V is TRBV11-2, with TRBD2 matching over 9 bases. Germline-derived CDR1 and CDR2 are SGHAT and FQNNGV. This CDR3 contains 16 residues. V was pared by 1 base and J by 5 bases, with 8 bases of the junction left unmatched.

The gene calls are TRBV27 and TRBJ2-5, with unresolved D. The CDR3 extends over 14 amino acids. V dropped 1 base and J dropped 2 bases, with 8 bases sitting between them. Germline V gives CDR1 MNHEY, CDR2 SMNVEV (reference sequence). The CDR3 DNA is TGTGCCAGCAGTTTATGGTCCGGGCAAGAGACCCAGTACTTC. Amino acid sequence: CASSLWSGQETQYF.

This clone was observed a handful of times. The chain employs TRBV28 and TRBJ2-7; 9 nucleotides align to TRBD2. The CDR3 totals 14 residues. Germline values: CDR1 MDHEN, CDR2 SYDVKM. Losses at the gene ends were 3 bases for V and 5 bases for J; bases not matched to a gene: 5. The CDR3 reads CASSFHSGSDEQYF. As DNA, the CDR3 is TGTGCCAGCAGTTTCCATAGCGGGAGCGACGAGCAGTACTTC.

The CDR3 is CASSLDVRRPTYEQYF. CDR3 DNA: TGTGCCAGCAGCTTAGATGTAAGGCGGCCGACCTACGAGCAGTACTTC. The chain uses TRBV11-2 and TRBJ2-7; D unclear. The CDR3 extends over 16 amino acids. V was pared by 0 bases and J by 2 bases, with 14 bases between. Germline-derived CDR1 and CDR2 are SGHAT and FQNNGV.

In this sample, this clone turned up a few times. This chain links TRBV7-2 with TRBJ2-1; TRBD2 is a possible D gene (5 bases). The CDR3 loop spans 14 amino acids. Germline V CDR1 and CDR2: SGHTA, FQGNSA. The V and J ends lost 7 bases and 4 bases respectively, with 14 bases between them. The CDR3 protein is CASTPLLGYNEQFF. The CDR3, as DNA: TGTGCCAGCACCCCGTTACTAGGGTACAATGAGCAGTTCTTC.

For this clone: A read error may account for a junction end that differs from germline. The chain combines TRBV5-1 with TRBJ2-3; 7 positions agree with TRBD1. The CDR3 totals 15 residues. Germline CDR1 and CDR2: SGHRS and YFSETQ. CDR3 sequence: CTSSLDRVLPDTQYF. CDR3 coding DNA: TGCACCAGCAGTCTAGACAGGGTGCTGCCAGATACGCAGTATTTT.

This clone is termed medium-sized. This chain joins TRBV2 and TRBJ2-7; 8 bases agree with TRBD2. Looked up from germline, CDR1 is SNHLY and CDR2 is FYNNEI. J lost 2 bases, V lost 0 bases, and 3 bases had no gene match. There are 15 residues in the CDR3. CDR3: CASSEASGVTYEQYF. The DNA for the CDR3 is TGTGCCAGCAGTGAAGCTAGCGGGGTAACCTACGAGCAGTACTTC.